Listed below are T cell receptor beta chains from one sample, sequenced in a study of blood T cell repertoires in COVID-19. Clones were sequenced by immunoSEQ multiplex PCR, and TCRdb holds only the in-frame ones, with some missing. The repertoire consists of around 180,000 clones, with around three quarters occurring once and the leading ten covering 17%. Sequenced material: peripheral blood. The origin of the receptors is a man between 60 and 75 years old with active or convalescent COVID-19. Each CDR3 is given with its conserved first and last residue. D genes are given only for firm matches. Clone size is given for some rows only: seen once, a few or many times, or a class if the clone is expanded.

TRBJ1-3 | once | TRBV19 | NA | TGTGCCAGTAGTATGCGGACAGCAGGAAACACCATATATTTT | CASSMRTAGNTIYF
TRBJ2-7 | NA | TRBV7-8 | NA | TGTGCCAGCAGCTTCTCTCACCGATTTTACCGGGACAAAAGCAGCGAGCAGTACTTC | CASSFSHRFYRDKSSEQYF
TRBJ2-5 | NA | TRBV27 | NA | TGTGCCAGCAGTTTCCGAGAGACCCAGTACTTC | CASSFRETQYF
TRBJ2-1 | few | TRBV6-2/TRBV6-3 | TRBD2 | TGTGCCAGCAGTTACCCTTCCGGGACTAGCAGAAACAATGAGCAGTTCTTC | CASSYPSGTSRNNEQFF
TRBJ2-1 | NA | TRBV27 | NA | TGTGCCAGCAGACTCTTTGGGGCCATATTATACAATGAGCAGTTCTTC | CASRLFGAILYNEQFF
TRBJ2-7 | NA | TRBV5-1 | NA | TGCGCCAGCAGCTTAACCGAGTACGAGCAGTACTTC | CASSLTEYEQYF
TRBJ2-3 | NA | TRBV14 | TRBD2 | TGTGCCAGCAGCCGCGGACTAGTCGGCACAGATACGCAGTATTTT | CASSRGLVGTDTQYF
TRBJ2-3 | few | TRBV27 | TRBD2 | TGTGCCAGCAGTTCGGACGGGAGGGTCACAGATACGCAGTATTTT | CASSSDGRVTDTQYF
TRBJ2-2 | NA | TRBV7-3 | NA | TGTGCCAGCAGCCCCCGGATACTAGCCGGGGAGCTGTTTTTT | CASSPRILAGELFF
TRBJ2-1 | NA | TRBV10-3 | NA | TGTGCCATCAGTGAGGAGGAGTGGAGGGGGGGTTACAATGAGCAGTTCTTC | CAISEEEWRGGYNEQFF
TRBJ2-1 | once | TRBV11-3 | TRBD1 | TGTGCCAGCAGCCCGGGACAGTTCAATGAGCAGTTCTTC | CASSPGQFNEQFF
TRBJ2-1 | NA | TRBV5-8 | NA | TGTGCCAGCAGCTTGGGACTGATACGCTACAATGAGCAGTTCTTC | CASSLGLIRYNEQFF
TRBJ1-1 | NA | TRBV29-1 | TRBD1 | TGCAGCGCGGACAGGGGGAACACTGAAGCTTTCTTT | CSADRGNTEAFF